These 10 T cell receptor beta chains share one sample of origin, sequenced in a study of hypomethylating agent response in myelodysplastic syndrome. Clones were sequenced by immunoSEQ multiplex PCR, and TCRdb holds only the in-frame ones, with some missing. The data hold about 5,400 clones, with roughly 90% observed a single time. The sequences come from bone marrow, collected before or after starting hypomethylating agent treatment for myelodysplastic syndrome (not recorded which). The receptors originated from a human donor with myelodysplastic syndrome.

The CDR3 protein is CASSKLGNREESNYGYTF. The DNA for the CDR3 is TGTGCCAGCAGCAAATTAGGGAACAGGGAGGAATCTAACTATGGCTACACCTTC. The chain joins TRBV21-1 to TRBJ1-2. TRBV21-1 is a listed pseudogene. The CDR3 consists of 18 residues.

This clone was seen only once. The V and J genes are TRBV18 and TRBJ1-1; 8 bases align to TRBD1. Trimming at V came to 6 bases and at J to 9 bases, leaving 3 bases not matched to a gene. The CDR3 is made up of 11 amino acids. Germline loops: CDR1 KGHSH, CDR2 LQKENI. CDR3 sequence: CASSRDRQAFF. The CDR3 DNA sequence: TGTGCCAGCTCCAGGGACAGGCAAGCTTTCTTT.

CDR3 region: CASSGPERDTSTDTQYF. As DNA, the CDR3 is TGTGCCAGCAGTGGTCCCGAGCGGGATACTAGCACAGATACGCAGTATTTT. The rearrangement joins TRBV6-1 to TRBJ2-3, with 7 bases fitting TRBD2. The V gene's germline CDR1 is MNHNS and CDR2 SASEGT. With V trimmed by 4 bases and J by 0 bases, 10 bases remained unmatched. This CDR3 is 17 amino acids long.

The V gene is TRBV5-8, the J gene TRBJ2-3, with 8 bases fitting TRBD2. This CDR3 has 15 amino acids. Unmatched junction bases numbered 8, after V lost 3 bases and J lost 5 bases. Per the germline V gene, CDR1 is SGHTS and CDR2 is YDEGEE. The CDR3 protein is CASSSPGLGGDTQYF. DNA for the CDR3: TGTGCCAGCAGCTCTCCGGGACTAGGCGGAGATACGCAGTATTTT.

The chain carries TRBV18 and TRBJ2-7; 8 nucleotides line up with TRBD1. This CDR3 comprises 16 residues. Germline loops: CDR1 KGHSH, CDR2 LQKENI. J was trimmed by 1 base and V by 5 bases; bases with no gene match: 10. DNA for the CDR3: TGTGCCAGCTCATCTGTTGGACAGGGTCCATCCTACGAGCAGTACGTC. Translation gives CASSSVGQGPSYEQYV.

The V call is TRBV21-1, the J call TRBJ1-1; the DNA was not compared with TRBD1, the D call given in the table. TRBV21-1 represents a pseudogene. The CDR3 runs to 14 residues. The CDR3 sequence is CASIRTGTNTEAFF. DNA for the CDR3: TGTGCCAGCATCAGGACAGGGACGAACACTGAAGCTTTCTTT.

This clone was seen only a few times. CDR3 in DNA: TGTGCCATCAGTGAGTCCCGGGCAGGTATGTCCTACGAGCAGTACTTC. Its translation is CAISESRAGMSYEQYF. V and J are TRBV10-3 and TRBJ2-7; the D is unclear. Germline CDR1 and CDR2: ENHRY and SYGVKD. V was clipped by 0 bases and J by 1 base, with 13 bases between them. This CDR3 region has 16 residues.

CDR3 protein: CASSLPNQDGRTQYF. CDR3 nucleotides: TGTGCCAGCAGCTTGCCAAACCAGGACGGGAGGACCCAGTACTTC. The rearrangement joins TRBV5-4 to TRBJ2-5; D is possibly TRBD2 (6 bases). Germline V gives CDR1 SGHNT, CDR2 YYREEE (reference sequence). The CDR3 has 15 amino acids. Trimming shortened V by 1 base and J by 7 bases, and 17 bases separated the two germline ends.

The V and J genes are TRBV15 and TRBJ2-7; D gene unclear. CDR3 length: 13 amino acids. Germline assignment: CDR1 LNHNV and CDR2 YYDKDF (reference sequence). V was trimmed by 0 bases and J by 6 bases, leaving 9 bases between them. DNA of the CDR3: TGTGCCACCAGCAGAGATCCTAGGCCCGAGCAGTACGTC. Translating gives CATSRDPRPEQYV.

The rearrangement joins TRBV6-1 to TRBJ1-4, with 7 bases identical to TRBD1. Germline lookup yields CDR1 MNHNS and CDR2 SASEGT. The V and J ends lost 3 bases and 4 bases, in that order; junction bases with no gene match: 5. There are 15 residues in the CDR3. CDR3 nucleotides: TGTGCCAGCAGTGACATGGCAGGGGGTAATGAAAAACTGTTTTTT. Protein sequence: CASSDMAGGNEKLFF.